This is a list of T cell receptor beta chains from one sample in a study of Graves' ophthalmopathy and Graves' hyperthyroidism. TCRdb reprocessed the multiplex PCR reads with MiXCR, giving one entry per CDR3 protein. The sample records roughly 160,000 distinct CDR3 sequences, under 40% being singletons. Input material: peripheral blood. The receptors shown here come from a woman aged 40-49 years with Graves' ophthalmopathy. CDR3s include the opening cysteine and the closing phenylalanine or tryptophan. The order of the fields is D gene, clone size, J gene, V gene, CDR3 DNA, CDR3 protein. A D gene is named only where the DNA matches it firmly. Size is omitted from some rows. Given values are once, few, many or a class for expanded clones.

- | - | TRBJ2-7 | TRBV12-3/TRBV12-4 | TGTGCCAGCAGCCTATCCGCCCAGGTCGACGAGCAGTACTTC | CASSLSAQVDEQYF
- | many | TRBJ1-1 | TRBV12-3/TRBV12-4 | TGTGCCAGCAGATACGGTGGGGGGCGAGGTGAAGCTTTCTTT | CASRYGGGRGEAFF
TRBD1 | - | TRBJ2-7 | TRBV6-1 | TGTGCCAGCAGGGGGATAGGACAGGGAACAGCCTACGAGCAGTACTTC | CASRGIGQGTAYEQYF
TRBD1 | many | TRBJ1-5 | TRBV12-5 | TGTGCTAGTGCCCCCCAACGGGACAGCCGAGGCAATCAGCCCCAGCATTTT | CASAPQRDSRGNQPQHF
- | many | TRBJ1-1 | TRBV20-1 | TGCAGTGCTAGGGCCGGGGTCACTGAAGCTTTCTTT | CSARAGVTEAFF
- | many | TRBJ1-1 | TRBV20-1 | TGCATTCCGGGGGGGTTGAACACTGAAGCTTTCTTT | CIPGGLNTEAFF
- | many | TRBJ1-5 | TRBV28 | TGTGCCAGCAGTAGTAGGAGGGAACCCAATCAGCCCCAGCATTTT | CASSSRREPNQPQHF
TRBD1 | many | TRBJ2-7 | TRBV6-6 | TGTGCCAGCAACAACCGGGACAGGGGGTACGAGCAGTACTTC | CASNNRDRGYEQYF
- | many | TRBJ1-5 | TRBV18 | TGTGCCAGCTCACCAGGGACACGCCAGCCCCAGCATTTT | CASSPGTRQPQHF
- | many | TRBJ1-5 | TRBV28 | TGTGCCAGCAACCTGGGGAGGGGCAATCAGCCCCAGCATTTT | CASNLGRGNQPQHF
TRBD1 | - | TRBJ2-5 | TRBV12-5 | TGTGCTAGTTTAGATGACAGGGTCTTTCTCCAAGAGACCCAGTACTTC | CASLDDRVFLQETQYF
TRBD1 | many | TRBJ2-7 | TRBV6-5 | TGTGCCAGCAGTTATGCGACGGGACAGGGAGGAGAGCAGTACTTC | CASSYATGQGGEQYF
- | - | TRBJ2-5 | TRBV2 | TGTGCCAGCAGTGCTTGGAGGGGTGAGACCCAGTACTTC | CASSAWRGETQYF
- | few | TRBJ1-2 | TRBV6-1 | TGTGCCAGCAGCATTAAAGCTAACTATGGCTACACCTTC | CASSIKANYGYTF
- | many | TRBJ2-7 | TRBV25-1 | TGTGCCAGCAGTGATTGGGCCACCTACGAGCAGTACTTC | CASSDWATYEQYF
TRBD1 | many | TRBJ1-2 | TRBV20-1 | TGCAGTGCGAAGGTCAAGGGACAGGGGGTGGGCGGCTACACCTTC | CSAKVKGQGVGGYTF
TRBD1 | many | TRBJ1-2 | TRBV24-1 | TGTGCCACCTCGCCCTCTGACAGGGGTGGTGGCTACACCTTC | CATSPSDRGGGYTF
TRBD2 | - | TRBJ2-7 | TRBV28 | TGTGCCAGCAGTTTCCGTCTAGCGGTTTCCTACGAGCAGTACTTC | CASSFRLAVSYEQYF
- | many | TRBJ2-7 | TRBV7-8 | TGTGCCAGCAGCGCCGGCCTGGGAAGGGAGCAGTACTTC | CASSAGLGREQYF
TRBD1 | many | TRBJ1-2 | TRBV11-2 | TGTGCCAGCAGCTTAATTGGAGGGACAGGGACCAACTATGGCTACACCTTC | CASSLIGGTGTNYGYTF
TRBD2 | - | TRBJ2-5 | TRBV7-2 | TGTGCCAGCAGCTTAGCGCCGTCCGGCGGGAGGTGGGAGACCCAGTACTTC | CASSLAPSGGRWETQYF
- | many | TRBJ2-7 | TRBV7-9 | TGTGCCAGCAGCTCGAGGGGAAGCTACGAGCAGTACTTC | CASSSRGSYEQYF
- | many | TRBJ2-5 | TRBV11-2 | TGTGCCAGCAGCAAACATGGACAGGGAGGGACAGAGACCCAGTACTTC | CASSKHGQGGTETQYF
TRBD1 | - | TRBJ2-7 | TRBV28 | TGTGCCAGCAGTCCTTCCTTACCGGGACAGGGCTACGAGCAGTACTTC | CASSPSLPGQGYEQYF